The T cell receptor (beta chain) under discussion was sequenced for a study of cytomegalovirus exposure and HLA in healthy donors (dated by TCRdb to 2016 to 2017). Notes on the research overall: In an earlier analysis of around 540 of the donors, 276 Gb of sequence data and 120 million or so unique TCR beta sequences from roughly 190 million T cells were reported. About 280 gigabases of sequencing data and some 85 million unique TCR sequences were included in an early release covering about 700 HLA-typed donors. Of the approximately 400 genotyped donors, around 81% fell in the genetic ancestry cluster associated with self-reported Caucasian donors. The study aimed to test whether cataloging public T cell receptors could reveal signatures of past pathogen exposure. The study profiled the T cell repertoires of approximately 700 subjects by immunosequencing and related them to cytomegalovirus serostatus. Besides the first cohort of roughly 640 subjects, a separate validation cohort made up of roughly 120 different subjects was used. The study combined high-throughput TCR immunosequencing, statistical association of individual TCRs with disease status, and machine learning to predict cytomegalovirus infection status. A later analysis re-examined previously published TCR beta repertoires from 610 or so donors and added high-resolution HLA genotyping to investigate patterns of TCR occurrence. The later analysis used no new phenotypic data to find candidate immune exposures, relying instead on TCR beta sequences and their occurrence across donors. In an earlier analysis of around 540 of the donors, high-throughput TCR beta sequencing was used to judge whether each TCR beta V gene segment behaved as functional or pseudogenic. Donor age, sex, ethnicity and CMV serostatus were collected together with the repertoire data. Genome-wide SNP genotypes for about 65% of the roughly 670 donors were used in a later genetic analysis, which treated that subset as a discovery cohort. Every discovery cohort repertoire had been produced on one sequencing platform. HLA typing included class I and class II loci at four-digit resolution. Typing coverage differed by locus: A, B, C, DRB1 and DQB1 were typed in roughly 629-640 donors, DQA1 in 500 to 550, DPA1 in around 610, and DPB1 in just under 490. Because of strong linkage in the cohort, a handful of DR-DQ haplotypes were treated as single units for association and clustering. Among some 400 genotyped donors of the cohort, an average of roughly 230,000 unique TCR beta nucleotide sequences was sequenced per donor, of which approximately 19% were non-productive. Study-level results and caveats: A later genetic analysis reported fewer N-insertions in productive TCRs among donors in an Asian-associated ancestry cluster than the 666-donor mean. When HLA alleles, especially DR and DQ, strongly co-occurred, attributing TCR associations to individual alleles was difficult. This cohort had only TCR beta chains sequenced, and the lack of alpha or paired-chain data limited which features could be detected. A later analysis found that HLA-associated TCR beta chains were more clonally expanded and had lower generation probabilities than equally common non-associated chains. Some IMGT-functional V segments, including TRBV6-2 and TRBV6-3, could not be told apart with the 87-base-pair reads, so those segments were excluded. The sequencing pipeline was judged likely to have produced a cluster of highly shared sequence variants as a technical artifact. Presence/absence analyses assumed roughly uniform sequencing depth across donors, an assumption that may not hold. An association between a missense DCLRE1C variant and V-gene and J-gene trimming of TCR beta chains was found in a later genetic analysis and replicated in an independent cohort. The only immune exposure information available for the cohort was CMV serostatus. Correlated functional status among segregating V segments might be attributable to linkage disequilibrium, but an unknown experimental factor could not be ruled out. In vitro tests confirmed that a few of the cytomegalovirus-associated TCR beta chains recognize cytomegalovirus antigens. In an earlier analysis of about 600 of the donors, most TCR beta V segments appeared in productive rearrangements about 87% or about 30% of the time, broadly matching IMGT annotations. A further reported finding was that TCR beta sequences accurately predicted the HLA-A and HLA-B alleles for most subjects in the first cohort. In a later analysis, several top co-occurrence clusters were reported to appear linked to parvovirus B19, influenza, CMV and Epstein-Barr virus. In the study, around 150 TCR beta chains were listed as associated with cytomegalovirus. A later analysis found that TCR association rates varied across HLA loci, with DRB1 alleles showing the most associated TCRs and HLA-C alleles the fewest. In both the original and validation cohorts, the classifier was reported to diagnose cytomegalovirus status with high specificity and sensitivity. Across donors, most TCR sequences were observed very rarely, whereas some public TCRs were present in many individuals. In a later analysis, most CMV-associated TCR beta chains were found to appear HLA-restricted, with HLA associations seemingly driven largely by CMV exposure. About 15 rarely observed V segments, including chromosome 9 orphons, were excluded from the earlier analysis of some 590 of the donors because counts were too low. Because HLA typing was unavailable for some donors at each locus, only the typed subset was used in association tests. It was suggested by the authors that the approach could potentially be generalized to other disease states and immunological phenotypes. At a false discovery rate of 0.05, a later analysis linked approximately 18,000 TCR beta sequences to specific HLA alleles.

To note about this clone: What this receptor recognizes is not known. Base qualities are not recorded, but no much larger clone differs from it by a single base.

The cohort consisted of 666 healthy bone marrow donors. Cohort members were all nominally healthy when sampled, although unrecorded immune exposures were likely present. The donor tested CMV seropositive, placing the donor among the 289 seropositive members of the cohort. A peripheral blood sample was provided by each donor, and peripheral blood mononuclear cells were used for TCR beta sequencing. Genomic DNA was extracted from the blood cell samples with the Qiagen DNeasy Blood Extraction Kit. V and J lose 3 bases and 7 bases, and a span of 8 bases separates them. The CDR3 runs 12 residues from the cysteine to the phenylalanine. This entry keeps only the CDR3 DNA: 36 bases, framed from base 1. CDR1 and CDR2 (SGHNT, YYREEE) derive from the germline V gene (reference sequence). Receptor libraries were prepared by the immunoSEQ multiplex PCR assay. The multiplex PCR relied on a mix of 60 forward primers for TCR Vbeta segments and 13 reverse primers for TCR Jbeta segments. Amplification of the CDR3 region of rearranged TCR beta genes was performed with a multiplex PCR assay on genomic DNA. The Illumina HiSeq System was used to sequence the amplified TCR beta libraries as 87-base-pair reads. The authors' analysis ran thus. A later analysis counted tens of millions of unique TCR beta chains across the 500 to 850 repertoires, and some 12 million of these chains were shared by at least two donors. Raw reads were error-corrected and collapsed into unique sequences with a nearest-neighbor algorithm that merged closely related sequences to remove PCR and sequencing errors. CDR3 sequences were aligned to IMGT reference sequences to assign V, D and J gene segments. For a sequence to be retained, a match of at least six nucleotides to both a V gene segment and a J gene segment was required. Rearrangements were called productive when the CDR3 lacked stop codons and stayed in frame with V and J; all others were non-productive. CDR3 was defined according to IMGT convention as the region running from the second conserved V-encoded cysteine to the conserved J-encoded phenylalanine. The earlier analysis of about 590 of the donors excluded sequences that lacked an unambiguous match to a single V gene segment. In an earlier analysis of a few hundred of the donors, V segments were called functional above 56.7% productive rearrangements and were called segregating when the between-donor standard deviation exceeded 5%. A statistical classification framework was built to diagnose cytomegalovirus status from the catalog of TCR beta chain sequences. V and J gene assignment, in a later analysis, came from comparing TCR nucleotide sequences with IMGT/GENE-DB human TR gene sequences. In a later analysis, CDR3 sequences and most-parsimonious VDJ recombination scenarios were assigned using the TCRdist pipeline. In a later analysis, each TCR beta chain was defined by its CDR3 amino acid sequence together with its V-gene family, and reads lacking a unique V-gene family were excluded. In a later analysis, around 650 highly shared, low-generation-probability nucleotide sequences were removed to address suspected cross-contamination and a sequencing artifact. In a later analysis, a clonal expansion index for each public chain was calculated from normalized within-repertoire ranks of inferred template counts. A later analysis computed generation probabilities with a VDJ recombination model fitted to out-of-frame rearrangements, and checked the results against IGoR. In a later analysis, TCR-TCR, TCR-HLA and TCR-CMV co-occurrence was scored with hypergeometric tests, and a repertoire-size bias correction was applied to TCR pairs. In a later analysis, false discovery rates were estimated by permuting HLA or CMV assignments 20 times. In a later analysis, co-occurring TCRs were grouped using DBSCAN, and TCRdist sequence similarity was added for clustering within HLA-allele-positive subsets. Repertoires with fewer than 30,000 or more than 120,000 public chains, plus five repertoires with anomalous nucleotide sharing, were excluded from co-occurrence clustering. What TCRdb holds here is the immuneACCESS table cut down to in-frame rearrangements. Part of the clones is not present; checked against another copy, under half of the missing clones reflect an unresolved V gene, and the others are unexplained. V, J and clone size are taken as reported in that table, and D and trimming were inferred from the DNA itself. The sample data list around 120,000 clones, and roughly 80% of these were observed just once. Roughly 31% of the sample is in the top ten clones.

The sequence joins TRBV5-4 to TRBJ2-1, and perhaps TRBD1 as D gene, on 6 matching bases. This clonotype was obtained from a man aged 55 to 70 in good health and CMV-seropositive. Sequencing used PBMCs. The bases read TGTGCCAGCAGCTCCCAGGGGAATGAGCAGTTCTTC. It specifies CASSSQGNEQFF.